Listed below are T cell receptor beta chains from one sample, sequenced in a study of CD8 T cells in Susac syndrome. TCRdb re-derived calls from the immunoSEQ multiplex PCR reads in MiXCR, one entry per CDR3 protein. The table shows roughly 200,000 distinct CDR3 sequences, with roughly 94% occurring only once. Sequenced sample: CD4+ T cells from PBMCs. Every receptor here comes from a human donor in good health. Each CDR3 is given with its conserved first and last residue. A D gene is named only where the DNA matches it firmly. Rows may omit the clone size; those that give it use once, few, many or a size class.

v_call	clone_size	d_call	j_call	cdr3_nt	cdr3_aa
TRBV7-9	NA	TRBD2	TRBJ2-7	TGTGCCAGCTCCCCGGTTCTAGCGGGGGGTTACGAGCAGTACTTC	CASSPVLAGGYEQYF
TRBV29-1	NA	NA	TRBJ2-5	TGCAGCGTTGAAGATCTTCTTGGGGGCCGGGAGACCCAGTACTTC	CSVEDLLGGRETQYF
TRBV29-1	NA	TRBD1	TRBJ1-3	TGCAGCGTCACCCGGGACAGAGCTGGAAACACCATATATTTT	CSVTRDRAGNTIYF
TRBV27	once	TRBD1	TRBJ1-5	TGTGCCAGCAGGCCGCTGACAGGGAAGCGCCAGCCCCAGCATTTT	CASRPLTGKRQPQHF
TRBV11-3	NA	TRBD2	TRBJ2-5	TGTGCCAGCAGCCCTGGACTAGCGGGGGGTCAGTACCAAGAGACCCAGTACTTC	CASSPGLAGGQYQETQYF
TRBV5-1	NA	TRBD1	TRBJ1-2	TGCGCCAGCCGACTCGGGACAGGGTCTGTGGGCTATGGCTACACCTTC	CASRLGTGSVGYGYTF
TRBV28	once	NA	TRBJ2-5	TGTGCCAGCAGAAGCTCGCGGGAGACCCAGTACTTC	CASRSSRETQYF
TRBV4-2	NA	NA	TRBJ2-1	TGTGCCAGCAGCATCGGACCATCCGAGGGGAATGAGCAGTTCTTC	CASSIGPSEGNEQFF
TRBV6-1	NA	NA	TRBJ2-7	TGTGCCAGCACTACGACAGAGTACGAGCAGTACTTC	CASTTTEYEQYF
TRBV6-6	NA	NA	TRBJ1-4	TGTGCCAGCAGCCCGACAGCGATGGGTGAAAAACTGTTTTTT	CASSPTAMGEKLFF
TRBV3-1	NA	NA	TRBJ1-1	TGTGCCAGCAGCCAAGATTCTCCAGGTACGAACACTGAAGCTTTCTTT	CASSQDSPGTNTEAFF
TRBV20-1	NA	NA	TRBJ1-5	TGCAGTGCTAGAGATAATCAAGCCCAGCATTTT	CSARDNQAQHF
TRBV15	NA	TRBD2	TRBJ2-1	TGTGCCACCAGCAGAACCGGGGGGGGCGGCCTCTACAATGAGCAGTTCTTC	CATSRTGGGGLYNEQFF
TRBV12-3/TRBV12-4	few	NA	TRBJ1-1	TGTGCCAGCAGTTTTTCCGGGGCCAACACTGAAGCTTTCTTT	CASSFSGANTEAFF
TRBV14	NA	TRBD1	TRBJ1-1	TGTGCCAGCAGTCCAGGGGGATCGGGGAGAGAAGCTTTCTTT	CASSPGGSGREAFF
TRBV2	NA	NA	TRBJ2-3	TGTGCCAGCAGTGACAGGGTCAAGACAGATACGCAGTATTTT	CASSDRVKTDTQYF
TRBV15	NA	TRBD2	TRBJ2-1	TGTGCCACCAGCAGAGCGGCGTCTAGCGGGGGCCGGTACAATGAGCAGTTCTTC	CATSRAASSGGRYNEQFF
TRBV7-9	few	TRBD2	TRBJ2-3	TGTGCCAGCAGCCCCGCGGGGGGACGCACAGATACGCAGTATTTT	CASSPAGGRTDTQYF
TRBV15	NA	NA	TRBJ1-2	TGTGCCACCAGCAGAGTGGGGACCTATGGCTACACCTTC	CATSRVGTYGYTF
TRBV2	NA	NA	TRBJ2-7	TGTGCCAGCAGTGAGGGGGTCTACGAGCAGTACTTC	CASSEGVYEQYF
TRBV7-2	NA	NA	TRBJ2-3	TGTGCCAGCAGCCCTTTTTCAGATACGCAGTATTTT	CASSPFSDTQYF
TRBV6-5	NA	NA	TRBJ2-1	TGTGCCAGCAGTTACTCGCCCACCTTAGTTACCAATGAGCAGTTCTTC	CASSYSPTLVTNEQFF
TRBV19	NA	TRBD2	TRBJ2-3	TGTGCCAGTAGTACACTAGCGGCTAGCACAGATACGCAGTATTTT	CASSTLAASTDTQYF
TRBV9	NA	TRBD1	TRBJ2-7	TGTGCCAGCAGCTTCCGGACAGGGGCCTACGAGCAGTACTTC	CASSFRTGAYEQYF
TRBV15	NA	NA	TRBJ1-3	TGTGCCACCAGCAGAGAAGCAGGGTATGGAAACACCATATATTTT	CATSREAGYGNTIYF
TRBV3-1	NA	TRBD2	TRBJ2-1	TGTGCCAGCAGCCTCCTTAGCGGGAGGGACGTCACTGAGCAGTTCTTC	CASSLLSGRDVTEQFF
TRBV9	NA	TRBD2	TRBJ2-1	TGTGCCAGCAGCGTAGACGGGAGGGCGGGGAATGAGCAGTTCTTC	CASSVDGRAGNEQFF
TRBV20-1	NA	TRBD1	TRBJ1-2	TGCAGTGCTAGAGAAGGACAGGGGGCAGGATATGGCTACACCTTC	CSAREGQGAGYGYTF
TRBV11-2	NA	NA	TRBJ2-4	TGTGCCAGCAGCCCCAGGACTTGGCTAGCCAAAAACATTCAGTACTTC	CASSPRTWLAKNIQYF
TRBV7-2	NA	TRBD1	TRBJ2-7	TGTGCCAGCAGCTTAGGGACAGGTTACGAGCAGTACTTC	CASSLGTGYEQYF
TRBV15	NA	NA	TRBJ1-2	TGTGCCACCAGCAGCTTCGGTGGCTACACCTTC	CATSSFGGYTF